A selection of T cell receptor beta chains follows, all from one sample in a study of breast tumors, draining lymph nodes, adjacent tissues. In TCRdb, the multiplex PCR reads were re-called with MiXCR into one record per CDR3 protein. The table lists some 130,000 distinct CDR3 sequences, about 20% of them singletons. The sample taken for sequencing was axillary lymph node tissue. These receptors came from a female donor with breast cancer. Some clones in this sample may be carry-over from other donors' samples. The CDR3 runs from the conserved cysteine through the conserved F or W. A D gene is named only where the DNA matches it firmly. Not all rows give a size; the values are once, few, many and, for expanded clones, a class.

cdr3_nt cdr3_aa d_call j_call v_call clone_size
TGTGCCAGCAGCCAAGATCGGGAAACTAAGTACTTC CASSQDRETKYF NA TRBJ2-5 TRBV4-2 few
TGCAGCCGGAGGGTGAACACTGAAGCTTTCTTT CSRRVNTEAFF NA TRBJ1-1 TRBV20-1 NA
TGTGCCAGCAGCCAATGGAGGTACAGCGACGGCTACGAGCAGTACTTC CASSQWRYSDGYEQYF NA TRBJ2-7 TRBV3-1 many
TGTGCCAGCAGCCAAGATGAGGGTAGGCAGCCCCAGCATTTT CASSQDEGRQPQHF NA TRBJ1-5 TRBV4-2 many
TGCGCCAGCAGCCAAGTCGGCAGGGGGGAGTATGGCTACACCTTC CASSQVGRGEYGYTF TRBD1 TRBJ1-2 TRBV4-1 many
TGTGCCAGCAGCGCCGGGACAGGGTTGTCGGGGGCCAACGTCCTGACTTTC CASSAGTGLSGANVLTF TRBD1 TRBJ2-6 TRBV7-2 many
TGTGCCAGCAGCTTAGCGTTCGCAGGGGATGGCTACACCTTC CASSLAFAGDGYTF NA TRBJ1-2 TRBV7-9 many
TGTGCCAGCAGAGTTAGGGGGACAGGGGGTGCAGATACGCAGTATTTT CASRVRGTGGADTQYF TRBD1 TRBJ2-3 TRBV2 NA
TGTGCCAGCAGTGGAGGAGGGACAGGGGGTTCCTACGAGCAGTACTTC CASSGGGTGGSYEQYF TRBD1 TRBJ2-7 TRBV2 many
TGTGCCAGCCTAGGGGCGCCTCAGCCCCAGCATTTT CASLGAPQPQHF NA TRBJ1-5 TRBV28 NA
TGTGCCAGCAGCGCAGACGGCTACCAGTACTTC CASSADGYQYF NA TRBJ2-5 TRBV5-6 NA
TGCAGTGCTAGATTTAGCTACGAGCAGTACTTC CSARFSYEQYF NA TRBJ2-7 TRBV20-1 many
TGTGCCAGCACTTCTAGCGGGGGAGAGACAGATACGCAGTATTTT CASTSSGGETDTQYF TRBD2 TRBJ2-3 TRBV4-2 many
TGTGCCAGCAGCTTAGGGGTCTGGCCAGGGGCCTACAATGAGCAGTTCTTC CASSLGVWPGAYNEQFF NA TRBJ2-1 TRBV7-8 many
TGTGCCAGCTCACCTCAACAGGGGCGGGGAAACAATGAGCAGTTCTTC CASSPQQGRGNNEQFF NA TRBJ2-1 TRBV18 NA
TGTGCCAGCAGCGTAGGCGCGATTAGCACAGATACGCAGTATTTT CASSVGAISTDTQYF NA TRBJ2-3 TRBV9 many
TGTGCCAGTAGTATAGATAGCGGGAGTCTTTCCTACGAGCAGTACTTC CASSIDSGSLSYEQYF TRBD2 TRBJ2-7 TRBV19 many
TGCAGCGCCGGGTCGGTAGAACTGTTTTTT CSAGSVELFF NA TRBJ1-4 TRBV29-1 many
TGCGCCAGCAGGGGGGAAGCCGGGGAGCTGTTTTTT CASRGEAGELFF NA TRBJ2-2 TRBV10-1 many
TGTGCCAGCAGCTTACCGGGAAACACCATATGTTTT CASSLPGNTICF NA TRBJ1-3 TRBV6-5 NA
TGCGCCAGCAGCTTGGGATTTGGGTCCTCGGCCAAAAACATTCAGTACTTC CASSLGFGSSAKNIQYF NA TRBJ2-4 TRBV5-1 NA
TGTGCCTGGAGCGCTAGCGGGCCCACGCAGTATTTT CAWSASGPTQYF TRBD2 TRBJ2-3 TRBV30 many
TGTGCCAGCTCACCCCGGCCCCCCGGGAGGTCTAACGAGCAGTACTTC CASSPRPPGRSNEQYF TRBD2 TRBJ2-7 TRBV18 many
TGTGCCAGCAGCTTGAGCTGGACTAGTGAGTACGAGCAGTACTTC CASSLSWTSEYEQYF TRBD2 TRBJ2-7 TRBV5-4 many
TGTGCCACCAGCAGAGGAAACCCAAGCCGCTCCGCCGGGGAGCTGTTTTTT CATSRGNPSRSAGELFF NA TRBJ2-2 TRBV15 few
TGTGCCAGCACCGACCCCCGGTTTCGGGACACAGATACGCAGTATTTT CASTDPRFRDTDTQYF NA TRBJ2-3 TRBV6-2/TRBV6-3 few
TGTGCCAGCAGCCCTGGACTAGCGGGGTGTCGAAGCACAGATACGCAGTATTTT CASSPGLAGCRSTDTQYF TRBD2 TRBJ2-3 TRBV7-2 NA
TGCAGTGCTAGAGACCCTCCGGACAGGGGGTTAGATACGCAGTATTTT CSARDPPDRGLDTQYF TRBD1 TRBJ2-3 TRBV20-1 many
TGTGCCAGTAGTAGATTTCAAGCGGCTAATGGGGATACGCAGTATTTT CASSRFQAANGDTQYF NA TRBJ2-3 TRBV19 many
TGTGCCCGCTGGACCGGTTATCCCGCGGAGACCCAGTACTTC CARWTGYPAETQYF NA TRBJ2-5 TRBV30 NA
TGTGCCAGTAGTCCCCTCAGGACAAACTCTGGGGCCAACGTCCTGACTTTC CASSPLRTNSGANVLTF NA TRBJ2-6 TRBV19 many
TGTGCCAGCAGCCGGGGACAACAGGTGGGCCAAGAGACCCAGTACTTC CASSRGQQVGQETQYF NA TRBJ2-5 TRBV11-1 many
TGTGCCAGCATTCGGACTAGCGGGAGCGCCGGGGAGCTGTTTTTT CASIRTSGSAGELFF TRBD2 TRBJ2-2 TRBV6-4 NA
TGTGCCAGCTCACGGGACAGGGATGGATCACCCCTCCACTTT CASSRDRDGSPLHF TRBD1 TRBJ1-6 TRBV18 many
TGTGCCAGCCAAGACAGGGCTTTTAACGAGCAGTACTTC CASQDRAFNEQYF TRBD1 TRBJ2-7 TRBV12-3/TRBV12-4 many